These T cell receptor beta chains were read from a single sample in a study of human T cells and chemical hapten exposure. MiXCR, run by TCRdb on the RACE reads, gives a single entry per CDR3 protein. The sample has about 380,000 distinct CDR3 sequences, approximately 5.1% seen once. The material sequenced was whole blood, taken in connection with sensitization to the hapten diphenylcyclopropenone (DPC). These receptors all stem from a woman aged 50 to 60 with alopecia areata. Some clones in this sample may be carry-over from other donors' samples. Both conserved end residues are part of each CDR3. A D gene is named only where the DNA matches it firmly. Clone size is not always given. Where it is, it says once, few, many or a class for expanded clones.

d_call: -; j_call: TRBJ2-2; v_call: TRBV15; clone_size: -; cdr3_aa: CAVSPGQQYGRFGELFF; cdr3_nt: TGTGCCGTATCACCGGGACAGCAGTACGGGAGGTTCGGGGAGCTGTTTTTT
d_call: TRBD1; j_call: TRBJ1-2; v_call: TRBV20-1; clone_size: many; cdr3_aa: CSAGPDRNYGYTF; cdr3_nt: TGCAGTGCTGGCCCGGACAGGAACTATGGCTACACCTTC
d_call: -; j_call: TRBJ2-1; v_call: TRBV11-1; clone_size: many; cdr3_aa: CASSPEGGPWNEQFF; cdr3_nt: TGTGCCAGCAGCCCCGAGGGGGGGCCGTGGAATGAGCAGTTCTTC
d_call: -; j_call: TRBJ1-1; v_call: TRBV15; clone_size: -; cdr3_aa: CATSNPASNTEAFF; cdr3_nt: TGTGCCACCAGCAACCCGGCATCGAACACTGAAGCTTTCTTT
d_call: TRBD2; j_call: TRBJ2-1; v_call: TRBV6-2/TRBV6-3; clone_size: few; cdr3_aa: CASTYASGAYNEQFF; cdr3_nt: TGTGCCAGCACCTACGCTAGCGGAGCCTACAATGAGCAGTTCTTC
d_call: -; j_call: TRBJ1-1; v_call: TRBV7-9; clone_size: few; cdr3_aa: CASSLRRGGGTEAFF; cdr3_nt: TGTGCCAGCAGCTTACGCAGGGGCGGAGGCACTGAAGCTTTCTTT
d_call: TRBD2; j_call: TRBJ2-1; v_call: TRBV3-1; clone_size: -; cdr3_aa: CASSQGGGRLYNEQFF; cdr3_nt: TGTGCCAGCAGCCAAGGCGGGGGGCGTCTGTACAATGAGCAGTTCTTC
d_call: -; j_call: TRBJ1-4; v_call: TRBV11-2; clone_size: many; cdr3_aa: CASRGGDEKLFF; cdr3_nt: TGTGCCAGCAGGGGAGGGGATGAAAAACTGTTTTTT
d_call: -; j_call: TRBJ2-3; v_call: TRBV20-1; clone_size: many; cdr3_aa: CSARERSLTDTQYF; cdr3_nt: TGCAGTGCTAGGGAGCGGAGCCTCACAGATACGCAGTATTTT
d_call: -; j_call: TRBJ1-6; v_call: TRBV10-3; clone_size: few; cdr3_aa: CAITAGARSPLHF; cdr3_nt: TGTGCCATCACCGCAGGGGCTCGATCACCCCTCCACTTT
d_call: TRBD2; j_call: TRBJ2-1; v_call: TRBV3-1; clone_size: few; cdr3_aa: CASSQDGAGVYNEQFF; cdr3_nt: TGTGCCAGCAGCCAAGATGGGGCGGGGGTCTACAATGAGCAGTTCTTC
d_call: TRBD2; j_call: TRBJ2-1; v_call: TRBV11-2; clone_size: many; cdr3_aa: CASSPLARSYNEQFF; cdr3_nt: TGTGCCAGCAGCCCACTAGCGCGCTCCTACAATGAGCAGTTCTTC
d_call: -; j_call: TRBJ2-1; v_call: TRBV20-1; clone_size: -; cdr3_aa: CSASTYNEQFF; cdr3_nt: TGCAGTGCTTCAACCTACAATGAGCAGTTCTTC
d_call: -; j_call: TRBJ2-6; v_call: TRBV20-1; clone_size: many; cdr3_aa: CSARILSSGANVLTF; cdr3_nt: TGCAGTGCTAGAATCTTATCCTCTGGGGCCAACGTCCTGACTTTC
d_call: TRBD1; j_call: TRBJ1-2; v_call: TRBV18; clone_size: many; cdr3_aa: CASSPSQGPYGYTF; cdr3_nt: TGTGCCAGCTCACCTTCACAGGGGCCTTATGGCTACACCTTC
d_call: -; j_call: TRBJ1-5; v_call: TRBV7-2; clone_size: many; cdr3_aa: CASSLVSISYSNQPQHF; cdr3_nt: TGTGCCAGCAGCTTAGTTTCCATCAGCTATAGCAATCAGCCCCAGCATTTT
d_call: -; j_call: TRBJ1-5; v_call: TRBV4-1; clone_size: many; cdr3_aa: CASSRWVSNQPQHF; cdr3_nt: TGCGCCAGCAGTCGATGGGTGAGCAATCAGCCCCAGCATTTT
d_call: -; j_call: TRBJ2-5; v_call: TRBV27; clone_size: many; cdr3_aa: CASSSHLDSQETQYF; cdr3_nt: TGTGCCAGCAGTTCTCACCTCGACAGCCAAGAGACCCAGTACTTC
d_call: -; j_call: TRBJ1-3; v_call: TRBV10-3; clone_size: few; cdr3_aa: CAISESRVKGKPSSGNTIYF; cdr3_nt: TGTGCCATCAGTGAGTCGAGAGTAAAGGGTAAACCTTCCTCTGGAAACACCATATATTTT
d_call: -; j_call: TRBJ1-2; v_call: TRBV4-1; clone_size: few; cdr3_aa: CASSQDNVGPNYGYTF; cdr3_nt: TGCGCCAGCAGCCAAGATAATGTGGGACCAAACTATGGCTACACCTTC
d_call: -; j_call: TRBJ2-7; v_call: TRBV11-2; clone_size: many; cdr3_aa: CASRDSTYEQYF; cdr3_nt: TGTGCCAGCAGAGACAGTACCTACGAGCAGTACTTC
d_call: -; j_call: TRBJ2-7; v_call: TRBV6-1; clone_size: many; cdr3_aa: CASKVGPSYEQYF; cdr3_nt: TGTGCCAGCAAAGTAGGGCCTTCCTACGAGCAGTACTTC
d_call: -; j_call: TRBJ2-5; v_call: TRBV9; clone_size: -; cdr3_aa: CASSVEGTPRETQYF; cdr3_nt: TGTGCCAGCAGCGTAGAGGGGACACCTCGCGAGACCCAGTACTTC
d_call: TRBD2; j_call: TRBJ2-3; v_call: TRBV10-2; clone_size: many; cdr3_aa: CASSEAGGPHTQYF; cdr3_nt: TGCGCCAGCAGTGAAGCGGGAGGGCCCCATACGCAGTATTTT
d_call: TRBD2; j_call: TRBJ2-1; v_call: TRBV7-9; clone_size: -; cdr3_aa: CASSLIAGDYNEQFF; cdr3_nt: TGTGCCAGCAGCTTAATAGCGGGGGATTACAATGAGCAGTTCTTC
d_call: TRBD1; j_call: TRBJ2-1; v_call: TRBV9; clone_size: many; cdr3_aa: CASSVALGQGPEQFF; cdr3_nt: TGTGCCAGCAGCGTAGCTCTAGGACAGGGGCCCGAGCAGTTCTTC
d_call: TRBD2; j_call: TRBJ2-1; v_call: TRBV5-1; clone_size: few; cdr3_aa: CASSWTVLAGGNNEQFF; cdr3_nt: TGCGCCAGCAGCTGGACCGTTCTAGCGGGAGGGAATAATGAGCAGTTCTTC
d_call: -; j_call: TRBJ1-4; v_call: TRBV29-1; clone_size: -; cdr3_aa: CSARGTQQINEKLFF; cdr3_nt: TGCAGCGCCCGGGGGACACAGCAAATTAATGAAAAACTGTTTTTT
d_call: TRBD1; j_call: TRBJ2-7; v_call: TRBV14; clone_size: many; cdr3_aa: CASSQDLRAQGGHEQYF; cdr3_nt: TGTGCCAGCAGCCAAGATCTTCGGGCACAGGGGGGACACGAGCAGTACTTC
d_call: -; j_call: TRBJ2-3; v_call: TRBV10-3; clone_size: many; cdr3_aa: CAISESGGFDTQYF; cdr3_nt: TGTGCCATCAGTGAATCGGGGGGCTTCGATACGCAGTATTTT
d_call: -; j_call: TRBJ2-3; v_call: TRBV12-3/TRBV12-4; clone_size: -; cdr3_aa: CASTQLDTQYF; cdr3_nt: TGTGCCAGCACCCAGCTCGATACGCAGTATTTT
d_call: -; j_call: TRBJ1-1; v_call: TRBV3-1; clone_size: many; cdr3_aa: CASSLARGTTEAFF; cdr3_nt: TGTGCCAGCAGCCTTGCCCGAGGGACCACTGAAGCTTTCTTT
d_call: -; j_call: TRBJ1-1; v_call: TRBV29-1; clone_size: many; cdr3_aa: CRGDYGTNTEAFF; cdr3_nt: TGCAGGGGAGATTACGGAACGAACACTGAAGCTTTCTTT
d_call: -; j_call: TRBJ2-7; v_call: TRBV29-1; clone_size: few; cdr3_aa: CSVADPSNYEQYF; cdr3_nt: TGCAGCGTTGCGGACCCATCTAACTACGAGCAGTACTTC
d_call: -; j_call: TRBJ2-3; v_call: TRBV12-3/TRBV12-4; clone_size: few; cdr3_aa: CASSPVFSTDTQYF; cdr3_nt: TGTGCCAGCAGTCCCGTTTTTTCCACAGATACGCAGTATTTT
d_call: -; j_call: TRBJ1-1; v_call: TRBV12-3/TRBV12-4; clone_size: many; cdr3_aa: CASSGWTEAFF; cdr3_nt: TGTGCCAGCAGCGGGTGGACTGAAGCTTTCTTT
d_call: -; j_call: TRBJ2-2; v_call: TRBV5-6; clone_size: few; cdr3_aa: CASSLRAATNTGELFF; cdr3_nt: TGTGCCAGCAGCTTGAGAGCGGCTACGAACACCGGGGAGCTGTTTTTT
d_call: -; j_call: TRBJ1-2; v_call: TRBV28; clone_size: many; cdr3_aa: CASSPRGVGYGYTF; cdr3_nt: TGTGCCAGCAGTCCCCGCGGGGTTGGCTATGGCTACACCTTC
d_call: TRBD1; j_call: TRBJ1-5; v_call: TRBV12-3/TRBV12-4; clone_size: many; cdr3_aa: CASRHRTGESPQHF; cdr3_nt: TGTGCCAGCAGACACCGGACAGGGGAGTCGCCCCAGCATTTT
d_call: -; j_call: TRBJ2-1; v_call: TRBV9; clone_size: many; cdr3_aa: CASSVGGAIAEQFF; cdr3_nt: TGTGCCAGCAGCGTAGGAGGCGCCATAGCTGAGCAGTTCTTC
d_call: -; j_call: TRBJ1-2; v_call: TRBV15; clone_size: -; cdr3_aa: CATSRDVGYYGYTF; cdr3_nt: TGTGCCACCAGCAGAGACGTGGGGTACTATGGCTACACCTTC
d_call: -; j_call: TRBJ2-7; v_call: TRBV19; clone_size: -; cdr3_aa: CASSTTGTRAYEQYF; cdr3_nt: TGTGCCAGTAGTACGACCGGGACAAGAGCCTACGAGCAGTACTTC
d_call: -; j_call: TRBJ1-1; v_call: TRBV11-2; clone_size: -; cdr3_aa: CASSLVGAGRMNTEAFF; cdr3_nt: TGTGCCAGCAGCTTAGTTGGTGCAGGCCGGATGAACACTGAAGCTTTCTTT
d_call: TRBD1; j_call: TRBJ1-5; v_call: TRBV6-5; clone_size: -; cdr3_aa: CASREDRGYSNQPQHF; cdr3_nt: TGTGCCAGCAGGGAAGACAGGGGGTATAGCAATCAGCCCCAGCATTTT
d_call: -; j_call: TRBJ2-3; v_call: TRBV6-1; clone_size: many; cdr3_aa: CASSLWLASTDTQYF; cdr3_nt: TGTGCCAGCAGCCTATGGCTAGCGAGCACAGATACGCAGTATTTT
d_call: -; j_call: TRBJ1-5; v_call: TRBV6-6; clone_size: many; cdr3_aa: CASLYTYSNQPQHF; cdr3_nt: TGTGCCAGTCTCTACACTTATAGCAATCAGCCCCAGCATTTT
d_call: TRBD2; j_call: TRBJ2-3; v_call: TRBV6-5; clone_size: many; cdr3_aa: CASSPTSGPTDTQYF; cdr3_nt: TGTGCCAGCAGCCCTACTAGCGGCCCCACAGATACGCAGTATTTT
d_call: -; j_call: TRBJ2-7; v_call: TRBV27; clone_size: few; cdr3_aa: CASKGGPGEQYF; cdr3_nt: TGTGCCAGCAAGGGCGGTCCAGGGGAGCAGTACTTC
d_call: -; j_call: TRBJ1-1; v_call: TRBV6-6; clone_size: many; cdr3_aa: CASRFNQEMNTEAFF; cdr3_nt: TGTGCCAGCAGGTTTAATCAGGAGATGAACACTGAAGCTTTCTTT
d_call: TRBD1; j_call: TRBJ2-1; v_call: TRBV20-1; clone_size: many; cdr3_aa: CSAMQDRPTYNEQFF; cdr3_nt: TGCAGTGCTATGCAGGACAGGCCTACCTACAATGAGCAGTTCTTC
d_call: TRBD1; j_call: TRBJ1-1; v_call: TRBV20-1; clone_size: few; cdr3_aa: CSASDRATEAFF; cdr3_nt: TGCAGTGCTTCCGACAGGGCTACTGAAGCTTTCTTT
d_call: -; j_call: TRBJ2-7; v_call: TRBV9; clone_size: many; cdr3_aa: CASSVGPEGRLYEQYF; cdr3_nt: TGTGCCAGCAGCGTAGGTCCCGAGGGCCGACTTTACGAGCAGTACTTC
d_call: -; j_call: TRBJ2-5; v_call: TRBV7-6; clone_size: few; cdr3_aa: CASSPRDVETQYF; cdr3_nt: TGTGCCAGCAGCCCCCGGGACGTAGAGACCCAGTACTTC
d_call: TRBD1; j_call: TRBJ1-1; v_call: TRBV12-3/TRBV12-4; clone_size: many; cdr3_aa: CASSSLTGNGRTEAFF; cdr3_nt: TGTGCCAGCAGTTCCCTGACAGGGAATGGACGAACTGAAGCTTTCTTT
d_call: -; j_call: TRBJ2-2; v_call: TRBV29-1; clone_size: few; cdr3_aa: CSVYLRDAGELFF; cdr3_nt: TGCAGCGTTTATCTGAGGGACGCCGGGGAGCTGTTTTTT
d_call: -; j_call: TRBJ2-7; v_call: TRBV28; clone_size: -; cdr3_aa: CASSSTPTYEQYF; cdr3_nt: TGTGCCAGCAGTTCCACCCCGACCTACGAGCAGTACTTC
d_call: -; j_call: TRBJ1-1; v_call: TRBV9; clone_size: many; cdr3_aa: CASSVGTVAEAFF; cdr3_nt: TGTGCCAGCAGCGTAGGGACGGTTGCTGAAGCTTTCTTT
d_call: TRBD1; j_call: TRBJ2-7; v_call: TRBV6-5; clone_size: -; cdr3_aa: CASSTRQGMHEQYF; cdr3_nt: TGTGCCAGCAGTACCCGACAGGGGATGCACGAGCAGTACTTC